The next 14 T cell receptor beta chains were all read from a single sample in a study of T-cell memory formation after mild COVID-19. TCRdb itself ran the 5' RACE reads through MiXCR, one entry per CDR3 protein. The sample yields a few hundred thousand distinct CDR3 sequences, just under 20% seen once. The material sequenced was PBMCs or a T cell subset sorted from them (not recorded which). The receptors derive from a man aged 18 to 30 who had mild COVID-19 (a few samples of this study predate the infection). Cell type and time point are not known.

This clonotype was observed a handful of times. The chain links TRBV11-2 to TRBJ2-5, with 10 positions matching TRBD2. V trimming: 5 bases; J trimming: 3 bases; junction bases outside the gene matches: 6. The CDR3 loop spans 15 amino acids. The germline V gene has CDR1 SGHAT and CDR2 FQNNGV. Here the CDR3 DNA reads TGTGCCAGCAGCCCTCAAACTAGCGGGGAAGAGACCCAGTACTTC. Protein: CASSPQTSGEETQYF. Using reference TRBV11-2 and TRBJ2-5 for the parts outside the CDR3, the full variable domain is EAGVAQSPRYKIIEKRQSVAFWCNPISGHATLYWYQQILGQGPKLLIQFQNNGVVDDSQLPKDRFSAERLKGVDSTLKIQPAKLEDSAVYLCASSPQTSGEETQYFGPGTRLLVL.

The J gene is TRBJ2-3, the V gene TRBV7-2; 13 bases are shared with TRBD2. CDR3 length equals 20 residues. The germline V gene has CDR1 SGHTA and CDR2 FQGNSA. The ends lost 4 bases at V and 0 bases at J; junction bases unmatched: 13. CDR3 region: CASSSSPGGLAGFSTDTQYF. The CDR3 nucleotides read TGTGCCAGCAGCTCCAGCCCCGGGGGACTAGCGGGGTTTAGCACAGATACGCAGTATTTT. The entire variable domain, with the rest obtained from reference TRBV7-2 and TRBJ2-3, is as follows: GAGVSQSPSNKVTEKGKDVELRCDPISGHTALYWYRQSLGQGLEFLIYFQGNSAPDKSGLPSDRFSAERTGGSVSTLTIQRTQQEDSAVYLCASSSSPGGLAGFSTDTQYFGPGTRLTVL.

This clonotype came up a few times. CDR3 protein: CASEQETQYF. The CDR3 DNA reads as TGTGCCAGCGAGCAAGAGACCCAGTACTTC. The V gene is TRBV5-5, the J gene TRBJ2-5, with D uncertain. This CDR3 is built from 10 residues. CDR1 is SGHKS, CDR2 YYEKEE, per germline (reference sequence). V dropped 7 bases and J dropped 2 bases, with 3 bases sitting between them.

This rearrangement joins TRBV27 to TRBJ1-4; TRBD1 might be the D (6 bases). V was trimmed by 2 bases and J by 2 bases, leaving 18 bases between them. Germline V gene sequence: CDR1 MNHEY, CDR2 SMNVEV (reference sequence). The CDR3 contains 18 residues. CDR3 bases: TGTGCCAGCAGTTTAGGTCGTTCCGCAGGGGTTACTAATGAAAAACTGTTTTTT. Protein product: CASSLGRSAGVTNEKLFF. The full variable domain, its missing parts supplied by reference TRBV27 and TRBJ1-4, is EAQVTQNPRYLITVTGKKLTVTCSQNMNHEYMSWYRQDPGLGLRQIYYSMNVEVTDKGDVPEGYKVSRKEKRNFPLILESPSPNQTSLYFCASSLGRSAGVTNEKLFFGSGTQLSVL.

This clonotype was seen more than once but under ten times. V usage is TRBV5-1 and J usage is TRBJ2-3; 7 bases map to TRBD1. The trim removed 3 bases at V and 3 bases at J, leaving 13 bases unmatched. Germline V gene sequence: CDR1 SGHRS, CDR2 YFSETQ. This CDR3 has 17 amino acids. The CDR3 protein is CASSSSLAGGRTDTQYF. The CDR3 DNA reads as TGCGCCAGCAGCTCCTCTCTGGCAGGGGGAAGAACAGATACGCAGTATTTT.

The chain couples TRBV7-2 to TRBJ1-1; D is perhaps TRBD1 (6 bases). CDR3 length equals 15 residues. V was pared by 6 bases and J by 1 base, with 15 bases between. Looked up from germline, CDR1 is SGHTA and CDR2 is FQGNSA. The CDR3, as DNA: TGTGCCAGCAGATTAACAGGGTTTAAGAACACTGAAGCTTTCTTT. Encoded protein: CASRLTGFKNTEAFF.

This clonotype was counted between two and nine times. This rearrangement joins TRBV12-3 or TRBV12-4 to TRBJ2-2; TRBD2 matches at 10 bases. Germline trimming cut 5 bases from V and 6 bases from J; bases unmatched to any gene: 6. This CDR3 is built from 15 residues. The CDR3 region is CASSPSGGGAGELFF. The CDR3 bases are TGTGCCAGCAGTCCCAGCGGGGGGGGCGCCGGGGAGCTGTTTTTT.

J is TRBJ2-7 and V is TRBV9; D may be TRBD1 (6 bases). V was pared by 0 bases and J by 6 bases, with 10 bases between. Germline lookup yields CDR1 SGDLS and CDR2 YYNGEE. This CDR3 contains 13 residues. The CDR3 sequence: CASSVAQGLEQYF. The CDR3 DNA reads as TGTGCCAGCAGCGTAGCCCAGGGGCTCGAGCAGTACTTC.

This clonotype was counted a few times. The chain recombines TRBV20-1 with TRBJ1-6; a weak D match, TRBD1 (6 bases). The CDR3 loop spans 15 amino acids. Germline lookup yields CDR1 DFQATT and CDR2 SNEGSKA (reference sequence). V was shortened by 5 bases and J by 11 bases, with 22 bases between the two germline ends. The CDR3 region is CSAPGPGSRGAPLHF. Here the CDR3 DNA reads TGCAGTGCTCCCGGGCCGGGGTCGAGGGGGGCACCCCTCCACTTT.

This chain connects TRBV27 to TRBJ1-1; D is perhaps TRBD1 (6 bases). There are 14 residues in the CDR3. Germline CDR1 and CDR2: MNHEY and SMNVEV (reference sequence). The V and J ends lost 6 bases and 1 base respectively, with 12 bases between them. The CDR3 sequence: CASRPGVSNTEAFF. For the CDR3, the DNA is TGTGCCAGCAGACCAGGGGTTTCGAACACTGAAGCTTTCTTT.

This clonotype came up once. The V call is TRBV2, the J call TRBJ2-1; 11 nucleotides agree with TRBD2. Germline CDR1 is SNHLY and CDR2 is FYNNEI. The CDR3 length is 15 residues. V was clipped by 6 bases and J by 3 bases; unmatched bases: 4. CDR3 sequence: CASSQGLAVYNEQFF. In DNA, the CDR3 is TGTGCCAGCAGCCAGGGACTAGCGGTCTACAATGAGCAGTTCTTC.

This clonotype came up a few times. This sequence joins TRBV13 and TRBJ1-6; D may be TRBD1 (5 bases). There are 14 residues in the CDR3. The ends were cut back, 5 bases at V and 7 bases at J, with 12 bases in the middle. CDR1 and CDR2 (germline): PRHDT, FYEKMQ (reference sequence). The CDR3 is CASSVGTENSPLHF. The CDR3 DNA is TGTGCCAGCAGCGTCGGGACCGAGAATTCACCCCTCCACTTT.

V usage is TRBV7-9 and J usage is TRBJ1-1; D is unclear. The germline V gene encodes CDR1 SEHNR and CDR2 FQNEAQ (reference sequence). The CDR3 sequence is 14 residues long. Trimming stripped 5 bases from V and 1 base from J, with 11 bases between. CDR3 coding DNA: TGTGCCAGCAGCGACCGAGTTGCGAACACTGAAGCTTTCTTT. Its translation: CASSDRVANTEAFF. Based on the CDR3 plus reference TRBV7-9 and TRBJ1-1, the full variable domain is DTGVSQNPRHKITKRGQNVTFRCDPISEHNRLYWYRQTLGQGPEFLTYFQNEAQLEKSRLLSDRFSAERPKGSFSTLEIQRTEQGDSAMYLCASSDRVANTEAFFGQGTRLTVV.

V usage is TRBV6-5 and J usage is TRBJ1-1, with D perhaps TRBD1 (5 bases). The germline gives CDR1 MNHEY, CDR2 SVGAGI. This CDR3 has 15 amino acids. V was trimmed by 2 bases and J by 0 bases, leaving 10 bases between them. CDR3 region: CASSYRQRMNTEAFF. Here the CDR3 DNA reads TGTGCCAGCAGTTACCGACAGCGCATGAACACTGAAGCTTTCTTT.